The clone carrying this T cell receptor (beta chain) appeared a few times. The antigen remains unidentified. TCRdb analysed the 5' RACE reads with MiXCR anew, one entry per CDR3 protein. The sample records around 310,000 distinct CDR3 sequences, 4% being singletons. The data were obtained in a study of T cells after yellow fever vaccination. Findings and limits, study-wide: Among all clonotypes, a small share was observed in both CD4 and CD8 compartments.

The specimen comprised PBMCs, sampled 5 days after the yellow fever booster vaccination. This clonotype originated in a man between 18 and 29 years old who received the YFV17D yellow fever vaccine.

The CDR3 DNA is TGTGCCAGCAGGGAACAATACACCGGGGAGCTGTTTTTT. As protein: CASREQYTGELFF. The rearrangement uses TRBV12-3 or TRBV12-4 and TRBJ2-2; D is unresolved. CDR3 length: 13 amino acids. Trimming pared 6 bases from V and 3 bases from J, leaving 8 bases between.